These 25 T cell receptor beta chains were sequenced from one sample in a study of T cells in Graves' hyperthyroidism and ophthalmopathy. Amplified regions were TCR beta CDR3 sequences from RNA transcripts. Initially, a first-round RT-PCR of the TCR CDR3 employed the HTBI primer set. MiXCR, applied by TCRdb to the multiplex PCR reads, yields one record per CDR3 protein. The data contain fewer than 600,000 distinct CDR3 sequences, around 13% of them seen just once; the ten biggest clones take up about 14%. The specimen was blood. These receptors all stem from a woman aged 40 to 55 with Graves' hyperthyroidism.

This clonotype was found many times. The chain carries TRBV7-2 and TRBJ2-3; TRBD1 is a possible D gene (6 bases). The CDR3 consists of 17 residues. Trimming left V 3 bases short and J 0 bases short, with 16 bases between. Looked up from germline, CDR1 is SGHTA and CDR2 is FQGNSA. The CDR3 DNA reads as TGTGCCAGCAGCTTGGGGCGACAGGTCCCTAGCACAGATACGCAGTATTTT. It is translated as CASSLGRQVPSTDTQYF.

This clonotype was seen many times. This chain links TRBV4-1 with TRBJ1-1; TRBD1 might be the D (5 bases). The CDR3 contains 16 residues. Germline V gives CDR1 MGHRA, CDR2 YSYEKL. V gave up 1 base and J gave up 3 bases, with 15 bases separating them. This CDR3 is CASSQGVGREDTEAFF. The DNA for the CDR3 is TGCGCCAGCAGCCAAGGGGTGGGCAGGGAGGACACTGAAGCTTTCTTT.

V gene TRBV5-5 combines with J gene TRBJ2-7; 7 positions agree with TRBD2. The length of the CDR3 is 14 residues. The V segment lost 0 bases and the J segment 4 bases; nucleotides outside the gene matches: 4. Germline-derived CDR1 and CDR2 are SGHKS and YYEKEE (reference sequence). The CDR3 nucleotides are TGTGCCAGCAGCTTGGAGTCTAGCGGTTACGAGCAGTACTTC. It is translated as CASSLESSGYEQYF.

The chain employs TRBV20-1 and TRBJ2-3, with 10 bases fitting TRBD2. The CDR3 totals 15 residues. Germline CDR1 DFQATT, CDR2 SNEGSKA (reference sequence). Trimming at V came to 2 bases and at J to 4 bases, leaving 6 bases not matched to a gene. CDR3 bases: TGCAGTGCTAGACTGGCTAGCGGGAGAGCAGATACGCAGTATTTT. Translation gives CSARLASGRADTQYF.

As concerns this clonotype: A much larger clone is a single base away; this may be a read error. The chain links TRBV3-1 to TRBJ2-7; 8 bases line up with TRBD2. Germline lookup yields CDR1 LGHDT and CDR2 YNNKEL (reference sequence). There are 14 residues in the CDR3. J gave up 5 bases and V 8 bases, and 11 bases lay outside the gene matches. CDR3 protein: CASPPREGTHEQYF. The CDR3 bases are TGTGCCAGCCCTCCTCGGGAGGGGACGCACGAGCAGTACTTC.

The V call is TRBV29-1, the J call TRBJ2-1, with TRBD2 matching over 9 bases. The germline V gene has CDR1 SQVTM and CDR2 ANQGSEA. The trim removed 3 bases at V and 3 bases at J, leaving 9 bases unmatched. The CDR3 contains 16 residues. CDR3 in amino acids: CSVDDRLAAVYNEQFF. As DNA, the CDR3 is TGCAGCGTTGACGATAGACTAGCGGCCGTCTACAATGAGCAGTTCTTC.

This clonotype was counted ten times or more. The chain combines TRBV11-2 with TRBJ2-1, with D tentatively TRBD1 (6 bases). Trimming removed 4 bases from V and 6 bases from J, with 10 bases in between. CDR3 length equals 13 residues. Per germline, CDR1 SGHAT and CDR2 FQNNGV. CDR3 in DNA: TGTGCCAGCAGCTCCTCACAGGGCAATGAGCAGTTCTTC. Translation: CASSSSQGNEQFF.

V gene TRBV7-2 combines with J gene TRBJ2-3; 10 positions agree with TRBD2. Losses at the gene ends were 4 bases for V and 5 bases for J; bases not matched to a gene: 0. Looked up from germline, CDR1 is SGHTA and CDR2 is FQGNSA. This CDR3 region has 13 residues. In nucleotides, the CDR3 is TGTGCCAGCAGCTGGACTAGCGGAGATACGCAGTATTTT. As protein: CASSWTSGDTQYF.

This clonotype was seen at least ten times. CDR3: CASSLPAGGDYEQYF. CDR3 DNA sequence: TGTGCCAGCAGTTTACCTGCAGGGGGGGACTACGAGCAGTACTTC. The gene calls are TRBV28 and TRBJ2-7, with D perhaps being TRBD1 or TRBD2 (7 bases each). Trimming pared 2 bases from V and 3 bases from J, leaving 14 bases between. Per the germline V gene, CDR1 is MDHEN and CDR2 is SYDVKM. The CDR3 runs to 15 residues.

This clonotype has ten or more counts. The chain carries TRBV6-1 and TRBJ1-5; 8 bases map to TRBD1. V gave up 6 bases and J gave up 4 bases; unmatched junction bases: 11. This CDR3 has 16 residues. Germline assignment: CDR1 MNHNS and CDR2 SASEGT. This CDR3 reads CASSQNVGTGNQPQHF. In DNA, the CDR3 is TGTGCCAGCAGCCAGAACGTGGGGACAGGTAATCAGCCCCAGCATTTT.

This clonotype was observed a handful of times. The chain recombines TRBV20-1 with TRBJ2-7; D is perhaps TRBD1 (6 bases). V lost 6 bases, J lost 0 bases, and 15 bases lay in between. In germline, CDR1 is DFQATT, CDR2 SNEGSKA (reference sequence). The CDR3 loop spans 14 amino acids. The CDR3 region is CSAETGQSSYEQYF. DNA for the CDR3: TGCAGTGCAGAGACAGGACAGAGCTCCTACGAGCAGTACTTC.

To note about this clonotype: This clone may be a read error of a much larger clone one base away. The rearrangement uses TRBV30 and TRBJ2-5; TRBD2 is a possible D gene (5 bases). CDR3 length equals 12 residues. Germline-derived CDR1 and CDR2 are GTSNPN and SVGIG (reference sequence). CDR3: CAWSVLVETQCF. The CDR3 DNA is TGTGCCTGGAGTGTACTAGTCGAGACCCAGTGCTTC.

The chain combines TRBV2 with TRBJ2-2; D unclear. The CDR3 loop spans 11 amino acids. In germline, CDR1 is SNHLY, CDR2 FYNNEI. V was pared by 7 bases and J by 6 bases, with 6 bases between. CDR3 DNA sequence: TGTGCCAGCACCCCTCCCGGGGAGCTGTTTTTT. Translating gives CASTPPGELFF.

This clonotype was picked up many times. The gene calls are TRBV9 and TRBJ2-5; 8 bases match TRBD2. Germline assignment: CDR1 SGDLS and CDR2 YYNGEE. V shed 0 bases, J shed 4 bases, and the junction held 5 bases outside the gene matches. The CDR3 runs to 15 residues. The CDR3 coding sequence is TGTGCCAGCAGCGTAGCGGGGGGGTCGGTAGAGACCCAGTACTTC. This gives the protein CASSVAGGSVETQYF.

Ten or more counts support this clonotype. The chain uses TRBV3-1 and TRBJ1-1, with D perhaps TRBD1 (6 bases). The CDR3 runs to 16 residues. Per the germline V gene, CDR1 is LGHDT and CDR2 is YNNKEL (reference sequence). Trimming took off 0 bases at V and 6 bases at J, with 17 bases between the two ends. CDR3 residues: CASSQEHALGAAEAFF. In nucleotides, the CDR3 is TGTGCCAGCAGCCAAGAACATGCTTTGGGGGCCGCTGAAGCTTTCTTT.

There are many counts of this clonotype. The J gene is TRBJ1-1, the V gene TRBV29-1; unclear D gene. The ends were cut back, 5 bases at V and 0 bases at J, with 4 bases in the middle. This CDR3 region has 11 residues. Germline-derived CDR1 and CDR2 are SQVTM and ANQGSEA. The CDR3 DNA reads TGCAGCGTTTTGGTGAACACTGAAGCTTTCTTT. This encodes CSVLVNTEAFF.

This clonotype was observed many times. The V and J genes are TRBV12-3 or TRBV12-4 and TRBJ2-1, with a weak D call TRBD2 (6 bases). Trimming took off 4 bases at V and 15 bases at J, with 19 bases between the two ends. The CDR3 is 13 residues long. The CDR3: CASSSKGRTTPFF. The CDR3 DNA follows: TGTGCCAGCAGTTCTAAGGGTAGGACTACCCCGTTCTTC.

With respect to this clonotype: This may be a read error, as it is one base from a much larger clone. The chain couples TRBV12-3 or TRBV12-4 to TRBJ2-7, with 7 positions matching TRBD1. The CDR3 is made up of 15 amino acids. This CDR3 is CASSPDRAQTYERYF. CDR3 nucleotide sequence: TGTGCCAGCAGTCCCGACAGGGCCCAAACCTACGAGCGGTACTTC.

V and J are TRBV5-1 and TRBJ1-4; 7 nucleotides agree with TRBD1. The V and J ends lost 5 bases and 5 bases, in that order; junction bases with no gene match: 12. The CDR3 is made up of 16 amino acids. From germline, CDR1 is SGHRS and CDR2 YFSETQ. DNA for the CDR3: TGCGCCAGCAGGACTCGGGCGGGACAGAGAAATGAAAAACTGTTTTTT. As protein: CASRTRAGQRNEKLFF.

This sequence joins TRBV19 and TRBJ1-6; weak D call: TRBD1 (5 bases). Germline V gene data show CDR1 as LNHDA and CDR2 as SQIVND (reference sequence). The CDR3 runs 13 residues. Trimming took off 1 base at V and 13 bases at J, with 11 bases between the two ends. CDR3 sequence (DNA): TGTGCCAGTAGTATAGCGCCGGAGGGGCCCCTCCACTTT. Translation gives CASSIAPEGPLHF.

This clonotype was seen more than once but under ten times. Given the absence of the conserved phenylalanine or tryptophan at the CDR3 end, a read error is likely. This chain joins TRBV24-1 and TRBJ2-2; a possible D gene is TRBD2 (6 bases). The germline gives CDR1 KGHDR, CDR2 SFDVKD. CDR3 length: 16 residues. Trimming left V 5 bases short and J 0 bases short, with 12 bases between. The CDR3 sequence: CATSGGTATNTGELFL. The CDR3, as DNA: TGTGCCACCAGTGGTGGGACTGCTACGAACACCGGGGAGCTGTTTCTT.

This clonotype was picked up a small number of times. The junction shows a germline mismatch at one end, possibly a read error. V is TRBV12-3 or TRBV12-4 and J is TRBJ2-7, with 8 bases lining up with TRBD2. There are 14 residues in the CDR3. The CDR3 DNA reads as TGTGGCAGCAGTTTAGGGCGGGAGGTCTACGAGCAGTACTTC. This encodes CGSSLGREVYEQYF.

The chain recombines TRBV20-1 with TRBJ2-7; weak D call: TRBD2 (6 bases). This CDR3 contains 15 residues. Looked up from germline, CDR1 is DFQATT and CDR2 is SNEGSKA (reference sequence). Trimming removed 0 bases at V and 7 bases at J, with 19 bases between. The CDR3 sequence is CSARELRGLLWEQYF. CDR3 coding DNA: TGCAGTGCTAGAGAACTAAGGGGACTTCTTTGGGAGCAGTACTTC.

This clonotype was picked up many times. This chain uses TRBV5-1 with TRBJ1-4, with 9 bases that match TRBD1. The V segment lost 4 bases and the J segment 8 bases; nucleotides outside the gene matches: 3. There are 13 residues in the CDR3. The germline gives CDR1 SGHRS, CDR2 YFSETQ. The CDR3 DNA reads TGCGCCAGCAGCCGGGGGACAGGGGAAAAACTGTTTTTT. Its protein product is CASSRGTGEKLFF.

The V call is TRBV6-2 or TRBV6-3, the J call TRBJ1-2, with 8 bases matching TRBD1. V lost 5 bases to trimming and J lost 6 bases; unmatched junction nucleotides: 8. The CDR3 length is 14 residues. Germline lookup yields CDR1 MNHEY and CDR2 SVGEGT. CDR3 bases: TGTGCCAGCAGTCCTGACAGGGGTGCAAATGGCTACACCTTC. As protein: CASSPDRGANGYTF.